The clone carrying this T cell receptor (beta chain) has more than one count but fewer than ten. Its antigen is still unknown. It was cDNA, reverse transcribed from extracted RNA, that served as the sequencing template. The protocol was immunoSEQ multiplex PCR, while the TCRdb copy is restricted to in-frame clones and leaves out a portion. The sample lists about 180,000 clones, approximately 50% occurring once. The sample comes from a study of CD8+ T cells in alopecia areata. In the study overall: People stayed on tofacitinib for 6 to 18 months, then stopped the drug for 6 months.

Overall study findings and caveats: In scalp and blood, many expanded lesional clones persisted during tofacitinib.

Treatment indicated: oral pan-JAK inhibitor, 5-10 mg twice daily. Germline assignment: CDR1 MNHNS and CDR2 SASEGT. The V gene end was trimmed by 3 bases and the J gene end by 2 bases; junction bases not matched to a gene: 3. The CDR3 length is 17 residues. The source material was CD8+ T cells sorted from blood, sampled around week 54, from a patient treated with tofacitinib. The chain is built from TRBV6-1 and TRBJ2-1; 14 bases are a match to TRBD2. This TCR was recovered from a human donor with alopecia areata. DNA for the CDR3: TGTGCCAGCAGTGAGGGACTAGCGGGGGCCCCCTACAATGAGCAGTTCTTC. This translates into CASSEGLAGAPYNEQFF.